One and the same sample provided the 20 T cell receptor beta chains below, sequenced in a study of Graves' ophthalmopathy and Graves' hyperthyroidism. Amplified TCR beta CDR3 regions were obtained using RNA transcripts as template. Amplification began with first-round RT-PCR using HTBI primers, then second-round multiplex PCR was performed. TCRdb recomputed calls from the multiplex PCR reads with MiXCR, one row per CDR3 protein. The table shows approximately 1.2 million distinct CDR3 sequences, with about two fifths occurring only once. Specimen: peripheral blood or thyroid tissue (not recorded which). Receptors originate from an adult man with Graves' hyperthyroidism.

This clonotype was detected a few times. The CDR3 coding sequence is TGCGCCAGCAGCCTAATCGGGGTGGAGCAGTACTTC. As protein: CASSLIGVEQYF. The chain joins TRBV5-1 to TRBJ2-7, with D possibly TRBD2 on 5 matching bases. V was shortened by 4 bases and J by 7 bases, with 12 bases between the two germline ends. The CDR3 spans 12 residues. Germline lookup yields CDR1 SGHRS and CDR2 YFSETQ.

This clonotype showed up many times. This chain's CDR3 is CASSYSRGAAFF. For the CDR3, the DNA is TGTGCCAGCAGTTACTCGAGGGGAGCGGCTTTCTTT. The chain uses TRBV6-6 and TRBJ1-1; possible D gene TRBD1, 5 bases. CDR1 is MNHNY, CDR2 SVGAGI, per germline (reference sequence). The CDR3 is 12 residues long. V was pared by 0 bases and J by 11 bases, with 10 bases between.

The J gene is TRBJ2-3, the V gene TRBV14; 10 bases are shared with TRBD2. The ends lost 6 bases at V and 8 bases at J; junction bases unmatched: 2. Germline CDR1 is SGHDN and CDR2 is FVKESK. The CDR3 extends over 12 amino acids. CDR3 bases: TGTGCCAGCAGTCCTAGCGGGAGTACGCAGTATTTT. Amino acid sequence: CASSPSGSTQYF.

The sample holds many counts of this clonotype. The chain is built from TRBV7-2 and TRBJ2-2; D may correspond to TRBD1 or TRBD2 (5 bases each). The CDR3 covers 16 residues. Trimming took off 5 bases at V and 6 bases at J, with 19 bases between the two ends. Germline V lookup: CDR1 SGHTA, CDR2 FQGNSA. The CDR3 here is CASSLATGTWAGELFF. The DNA for the CDR3 is TGTGCCAGCAGCCTCGCAACGGGGACCTGGGCCGGGGAGCTGTTTTTT.

This clonotype was counted many times. The rearrangement uses TRBV5-1 and TRBJ2-7; TRBD1 matches at 9 bases. Trimming removed 0 bases from V and 1 base from J; junction bases left unmatched: 5. CDR1 is SGHRS, CDR2 YFSETQ, per germline. The length of the CDR3 is 16 residues. The DNA for the CDR3 is TGCGCCAGCAGCTTGGTGAGCGACAGGGGGTCCTACGAGCAGTACTTC. Translated, it gives CASSLVSDRGSYEQYF.

This rearrangement joins TRBV4-3 to TRBJ1-4; no clear D. The V gene's germline CDR1 is LGHNA and CDR2 YSLEER. Trimming removed 0 bases at V and 5 bases at J, with 19 bases between. The CDR3 runs to 18 residues. DNA of the CDR3: TGCGCCAGCAGCCAAGATTGGTTCTTTGGGGATCGAAATGAAAAACTGTTTTTT. Protein: CASSQDWFFGDRNEKLFF.

The genes are TRBV3-1 and TRBJ1-6; no clear D. Trimming pared 1 base from V and 13 bases from J, leaving 17 bases between. CDR1 and CDR2 from the germline V gene are LGHDT and YNNKEL (reference sequence). The CDR3 length is 15 residues. CDR3 nucleotide sequence: TGTGCCAGCAGCCAAGGGACTGAGATATTCGGGCCCCTCCACTTT. It codes for CASSQGTEIFGPLHF.

This chain uses TRBV4-3 with TRBJ2-2; 10 bases fit TRBD2. The CDR3 runs 17 residues. V lost 4 bases and J lost 1; bases outside the gene matches: 6. Germline CDR1 is LGHNA and CDR2 is YSLEER. As DNA, the CDR3 is TGCGCCAGCAGCCTCTCTCCTAGCGGGGGGAACACCGGGGAGCTGTTTTTT. Its protein product is CASSLSPSGGNTGELFF.

This clonotype was observed a few times. This rearrangement joins TRBV29-1 to TRBJ1-1; the D gene is possibly TRBD1 (5 bases). The V and J ends lost 3 bases and 4 bases respectively, with 18 bases between them. Per the germline V gene, CDR1 is SQVTM and CDR2 is ANQGSEA. This CDR3 has 15 residues. CDR3 sequence: CSVEGLPEGSTEAFF. Written as DNA, the CDR3 is TGCAGCGTTGAGGGACTCCCAGAGGGGAGCACTGAAGCTTTCTTT.

This rearrangement joins TRBV2 to TRBJ2-5; D call uncertain. V dropped 4 bases and J dropped 4 bases, with 10 bases sitting between them. Germline V gene lookup returns CDR1 SNHLY and CDR2 FYNNEI. The CDR3 consists of 13 residues. The CDR3 DNA is TGTGCCAGCAGTGGGGAAAACGGAGAGACCCAGTACTTC. It encodes CASSGENGETQYF.

Of note for this clonotype: A much larger clone is a single base away; this may be a read error. This CDR3 is missing its conserved last phenylalanine or tryptophan, likely due to a read error. The chain employs TRBV7-8 and TRBJ2-5, with D possibly being TRBD1 or TRBD2 (5 bases each). Germline V gives CDR1 SGHVS, CDR2 FQNEAQ. CDR3 length: 13 amino acids. Trimming removed 3 bases at V and 4 bases at J, with 9 bases between. The CDR3 here is CASSFGARETQYL. The CDR3 bases are TGTGCCAGCAGCTTCGGGGCCCGAGAGACCCAGTACCTC.

Many counts were recorded for this clonotype. The chain recombines TRBV19 with TRBJ1-5, with 7 bases that match TRBD1. CDR1 is LNHDA and CDR2 is SQIVND in the germline V gene (reference sequence). Trimming cost V 9 bases and J 8 bases; bases outside gene matches: 10. The CDR3 consists of 13 residues. This CDR3 is CASQDRVGEPQHF. The CDR3 nucleotides are TGTGCCAGCCAAGACAGGGTAGGGGAGCCCCAGCATTTT.

With respect to this clonotype: One junction end does not reproduce the germline sequence, and a read error may be involved. The rearrangement uses TRBV5-1 and TRBJ2-7, with a weak D call TRBD2 (7 bases). Germline V gene data show CDR1 as SGHRS and CDR2 as YFSETQ. CDR3 length equals 14 residues. The CDR3 protein is CASSRGAVDYEQYF. The DNA for the CDR3 is TGTGCCAGCAGTCGGGGGGCGGTGGACTACGAGCAGTACTTC.

This clonotype was counted only a few times. The chain combines TRBV7-2 with TRBJ2-3, with D perhaps TRBD2 (6 bases). The germline V and J ends were trimmed by 5 bases and 2 bases, with 17 bases remaining between them. Germline V gene data show CDR1 as SGHTA and CDR2 as FQGNSA. The CDR3 consists of 16 residues. CDR3 bases: TGTGCCAGCAGCCCGAGGGTAGCGGCCAACACAGATACGCAGTATTTT. It yields the protein CASSPRVAANTDTQYF.

This clonotype was observed at least ten times. V is TRBV9 and J is TRBJ2-7; D is undetermined. The CDR3 runs to 14 residues. V lost 7 bases, J lost 5 bases, and 19 bases lay in between. The germline V gene has CDR1 SGDLS and CDR2 YYNGEE. The CDR3 region is CASQATGQSDEQYF. CDR3 nucleotides: TGTGCCAGCCAAGCGACCGGTCAAAGTGACGAGCAGTACTTC.

The chain carries TRBV29-1 and TRBJ2-7, with 7 bases lining up with TRBD1. The germline CDR1 and CDR2 sequences are SQVTM and ANQGSEA. V gave up 7 bases and J gave up 4 bases; unmatched junction bases: 16. The CDR3 has 15 residues. CDR3 bases: TGCAGCGGAGAGGGGGCGAGGGCCACCAAATACGAGCAGTACTTC. Translation gives CSGEGARATKYEQYF.

This clonotype was recorded at least ten times. The V gene is TRBV7-2, the J gene TRBJ1-5, with no clear D. The CDR3 length is 14 residues. Deletions cut 9 bases from V and 0 bases from J, with 12 bases between. From germline, CDR1 is SGHTA and CDR2 FQGNSA. The CDR3 DNA reads TGTGCCAGTAGTGGCCGGAATAGCAATCAGCCCCAGCATTTT. It encodes CASSGRNSNQPQHF.

The CDR3 here is CASRPRTGKGANEKLFF. The CDR3 coding sequence is TGTGCCAGCAGGCCGAGGACCGGAAAGGGAGCTAATGAAAAACTGTTTTTT. This chain joins TRBV6-5 and TRBJ1-4; D uncertain. V was clipped by 6 bases and J by 3 bases, with 20 bases between them. The CDR3 is made up of 17 amino acids. Germline CDR1 MNHEY, CDR2 SVGAGI.

The sample holds a few counts of this clonotype. The chain joins TRBV5-1 to TRBJ2-5; D is unresolved. Germline V gene lookup returns CDR1 SGHRS and CDR2 YFSETQ. This CDR3 has 15 amino acids. Trimming took off 4 bases at V and 4 bases at J, with 17 bases between the two ends. The CDR3 sequence is CASSPPPTAGETQYF. CDR3 DNA sequence: TGCGCCAGCAGCCCTCCACCCACTGCCGGAGAGACCCAGTACTTC.

The rearrangement uses TRBV18 and TRBJ2-7; the D gene is possibly TRBD2 (5 bases). The ends were cut back, 1 base at V and 6 bases at J, with 19 bases in the middle. The length of the CDR3 is 16 residues. In germline, CDR1 is KGHSH, CDR2 LQKENI. The CDR3 is CASSPLSSDASGEQYF. Here the CDR3 DNA reads TGTGCCAGCTCACCACTGAGCTCGGACGCCAGCGGCGAGCAGTACTTC. The entire variable domain, with the rest obtained from reference TRBV18 and TRBJ2-7, is as follows: NAGVMQNPRHLVRRRGQEARLRCSPMKGHSHVYWYRQLPEEGLKFMVYLQKENIIDESGMPKERFSAEFPKEGPSILRIQQVVRGDSAAYFCASSPLSSDASGEQYFGPGTRLTVT.